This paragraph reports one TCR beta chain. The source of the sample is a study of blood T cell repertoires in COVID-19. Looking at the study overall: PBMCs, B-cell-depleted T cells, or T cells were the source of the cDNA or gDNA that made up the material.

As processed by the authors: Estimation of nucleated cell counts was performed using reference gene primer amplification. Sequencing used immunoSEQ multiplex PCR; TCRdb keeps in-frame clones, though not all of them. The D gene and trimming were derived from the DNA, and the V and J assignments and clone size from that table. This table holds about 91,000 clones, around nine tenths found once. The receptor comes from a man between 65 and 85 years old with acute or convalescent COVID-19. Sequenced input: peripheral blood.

CDR3 coding DNA: TGTGCCAGCAGCGTTAGCGGGGATGAGCAGTTCTTC. Amino acid sequence: CASSVSGDEQFF. The chain joins TRBV7-2 to TRBJ2-1; TRBD2 agrees at 8 bases. J lost 8 bases, V lost 5 bases, and 2 bases had no gene match. CDR3 size: 12 residues. The germline CDR1 and CDR2 sequences are SGHTA and FQGNSA.